Detailed here is one TCR beta chain. The antigen is unknown. The data were obtained in a study of cytomegalovirus exposure and HLA in healthy donors. The CDR3 totals 15 residues. With 4 bases removed from V and 2 bases from J, the gap between germline ends came to 11 bases. Germline V gene data show CDR1 as SNHLY and CDR2 as FYNNEI. TCRdb's table, derived via immunoSEQ multiplex PCR, lists solely in-frame clones and lacks some. The sample has about 62,000 clones; 95% are singletons. Study conclusions and caveats: Accounts indicate the classifier identified cytomegalovirus status with strong specificity and sensitivity.

The chain has TRBV2 and TRBJ2-2; D unclear. The specimen was PBMCs. The TCR was taken from a woman between 18 and 30 years old in good health and CMV-seropositive. This CDR3 is CASSASGLNTGELFF. Written as DNA, the CDR3 is TGTGCCAGCAGTGCGAGTGGTCTAAACACCGGGGAGCTGTTTTTT.